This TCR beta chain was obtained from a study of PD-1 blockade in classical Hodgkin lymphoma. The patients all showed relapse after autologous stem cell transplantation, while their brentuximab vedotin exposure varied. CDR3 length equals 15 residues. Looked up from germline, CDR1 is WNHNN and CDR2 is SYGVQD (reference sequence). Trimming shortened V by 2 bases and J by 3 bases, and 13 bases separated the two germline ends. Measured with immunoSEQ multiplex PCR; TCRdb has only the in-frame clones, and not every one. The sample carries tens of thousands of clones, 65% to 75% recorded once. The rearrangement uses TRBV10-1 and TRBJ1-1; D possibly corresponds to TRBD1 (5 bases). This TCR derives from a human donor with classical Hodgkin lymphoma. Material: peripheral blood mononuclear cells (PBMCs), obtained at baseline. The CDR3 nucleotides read TGCGCCAGCAGTGAGCCTCCCCTAGGGGACACTGAAGCTTTCTTT. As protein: CASSEPPLGDTEAFF.